Below, 18 T cell receptor beta chains from the same sample are listed, as sequenced in a study of blood T cell repertoires in COVID-19 (dated by TCRdb to the early 2020s). The method was the immunoSEQ multiplex PCR assay. In its TCRdb copy, this immuneACCESS table keeps in-frame sequences only and misses some clones. Where compared with another copy, unresolved V genes explain less than half of these, and the others have no known cause. A total of some 50,000 clones appear in this sample, roughly 82% of them only once. Around 7% of the sample is held by the ten biggest clonotypes. Source material: peripheral blood. Receptors were obtained from a man aged 40-49 years with acute or convalescent COVID-19.

This clone was seen a handful of times. V gene TRBV5-1 combines with J gene TRBJ2-2; D may be TRBD2 (5 bases). The length of the CDR3 is 14 residues. Germline V gene lookup returns CDR1 SGHRS and CDR2 YFSETQ. Deletions cut 2 bases from V and 1 base from J, with 6 bases between. CDR3 residues: CASSFAGNTGELFF. In nucleotides, the CDR3 is TGCGCCAGCAGCTTTGCGGGGAACACCGGGGAGCTGTTTTTT.

This chain connects TRBV11-2 to TRBJ2-1; the D is unclear. Deletions cut 5 bases from V and 4 bases from J, with 15 bases between. The CDR3 extends over 15 amino acids. CDR1 is SGHAT and CDR2 is FQNNGV in the germline V gene. DNA for the CDR3: TGTGCCAGCAGCCCCAGGCGACAACTGTACAATGAGCAGTTCTTC. The encoded protein is CASSPRRQLYNEQFF. Full variable domain (missing parts from reference TRBV11-2 and TRBJ2-1): EAGVAQSPRYKIIEKRQSVAFWCNPISGHATLYWYQQILGQGPKLLIQFQNNGVVDDSQLPKDRFSAERLKGVDSTLKIQPAKLEDSAVYLCASSPRRQLYNEQFFGPGTRLTVL.

This chain uses TRBV6-2 or TRBV6-3 with TRBJ1-2; 7 bases line up with TRBD1. CDR3 length equals 13 residues. V gave up 4 bases and J gave up 3 bases; unmatched junction bases: 2. Germline V gene data show CDR1 as MNHEY and CDR2 as SVGEGT. The DNA for the CDR3 is TGTGCCAGCAGTTCGGGACAGTACTATGGCTACACCTTC. Its translation: CASSSGQYYGYTF.

The V and J genes are TRBV6-5 and TRBJ2-5, with no clear D. The germline V gene has CDR1 MNHEY and CDR2 SVGAGI. V was clipped by 6 bases and J by 5 bases, with 13 bases between them. CDR3 length: 13 amino acids. CDR3 in amino acids: CASSDGVVETQYF. The DNA for the CDR3 is TGTGCCAGCAGCGACGGAGTCGTTGAGACCCAGTACTTC.

In DNA form, the CDR3 reads TGTGCCAGCAGTCCGACAGGGGGCTTGGGTGAAGCTTTCTTT. Its protein is CASSPTGGLGEAFF. The chain combines TRBV6-6 with TRBJ1-1; 10 bases agree with TRBD1. Germline V gene sequence: CDR1 MNHNY, CDR2 SVGAGI (reference sequence). Trimming took 5 bases from V and 7 from J; bases not matched to a gene: 7. The CDR3 has 14 residues.

This chain uses TRBV6-5 with TRBJ2-2; no clear D. Germline V gives CDR1 MNHEY, CDR2 SVGAGI. The CDR3 has 14 residues. V dropped 6 bases and J dropped 5 bases, with 13 bases sitting between them. CDR3 coding DNA: TGTGCCAGCAGAATGTCCTTCTTGACCGGGGAGCTGTTTTTT. It codes for CASRMSFLTGELFF.

The chain couples TRBV19 to TRBJ2-2, with 9 positions matching TRBD1. The J segment lost 5 bases and the V segment lost 6 bases, leaving 7 bases of the junction unmatched. The CDR3 sequence is 15 residues long. CDR1 and CDR2 from the germline V gene are LNHDA and SQIVND (reference sequence). The CDR3 sequence is CASRKQGAQTGELFF. The CDR3, as DNA: TGTGCCAGTAGGAAACAGGGGGCTCAGACCGGGGAGCTGTTTTTT.

CDR3 in DNA: TGTGCCAGTAGTAGGACCTCGTCGGGGGTTCGCTACGAGCAGTACTTC. It specifies CASSRTSSGVRYEQYF. The gene calls are TRBV19 and TRBJ2-7; possibly TRBD2 for D (6 bases). Germline values: CDR1 LNHDA, CDR2 SQIVND (reference sequence). V was cut by 4 bases and J by 3 bases, with 19 bases left in between. The CDR3 consists of 16 residues.

The rearrangement joins TRBV24-1 to TRBJ1-2; D is perhaps TRBD1 (5 bases). The germline V gene has CDR1 KGHDR and CDR2 SFDVKD. This CDR3 comprises 13 residues. V gave up 3 bases and J gave up 5 bases, with 9 bases separating them. This CDR3 reads CATSDPPGYGYTF. The CDR3 coding sequence is TGTGCCACCAGTGATCCGCCAGGGTATGGCTACACCTTC.

The chain joins TRBV2 to TRBJ1-2; TRBD1 aligns across 7 bases. V lost 5 bases to trimming and J lost 3 bases; unmatched junction nucleotides: 3. The CDR3 runs to 13 residues. Germline CDR1 and CDR2: SNHLY and FYNNEI. Here the CDR3 reads CASSYGQDYGYTF. CDR3 nucleotide sequence: TGTGCCAGCAGTTACGGACAGGACTATGGCTACACCTTC.

V usage is TRBV7-9 and J usage is TRBJ1-1; D might be TRBD1 (5 bases). Germline CDR1 SEHNR, CDR2 FQNEAQ (reference sequence). The CDR3 consists of 15 residues. V was trimmed by 1 base and J by 10 bases, leaving 19 bases between them. In DNA form, the CDR3 reads TGTGCCAGCAGCTTAGTAGGCGGGGGAACACTGATAGCTTTCTTT. Amino acid sequence: CASSLVGGGTLIAFF.

This sequence joins TRBV11-3 and TRBJ2-7, with D tentatively TRBD1 (6 bases). This CDR3 has 13 amino acids. Germline CDR1 and CDR2: SGHNT and YENEEA. Trimming removed 4 bases at V and 6 bases at J, with 13 bases between. In nucleotides, the CDR3 is TGTGCCAGCAGCTCCCAACAGGGTCTCGAGCAGTACTTC. Translating it yields CASSSQQGLEQYF.

This chain uses TRBV11-1 with TRBJ1-4; D is possibly TRBD1 (6 bases). The V and J ends lost 5 bases and 5 bases respectively, with 15 bases between them. CDR1 is SGHAT and CDR2 is FQDESV in the germline V gene (reference sequence). The CDR3 spans 15 residues. The DNA of the CDR3 is TGTGCCAGCAGCCCTCGGACAGTGCAGAATGAAAAACTGTTTTTT. Translating it yields CASSPRTVQNEKLFF.

The CDR3 DNA sequence: TGTGCCAGCAGCCCCGACGCCGGGACTAGGTTAACTCCGAACACCGGGGAGCTGTTTTTT. This sequence encodes CASSPDAGTRLTPNTGELFF. The chain carries TRBV7-3 and TRBJ2-2, with 8 bases identical to TRBD2. From germline, CDR1 is SGHTA and CDR2 FQGTGA. V was clipped by 5 bases and J by 0 bases; unmatched bases: 17. The CDR3 is 20 amino acids.

The chain has TRBV7-9 and TRBJ1-1; 7 bases agree with TRBD1. The junction had 6 bases not matched to a gene; V was cut back by 5 bases and J by 3 bases. CDR3 length equals 14 residues. Germline CDR1 is SEHNR and CDR2 is FQNEAQ (reference sequence). The CDR3 DNA reads as TGTGCCAGCAGCCCACAGGGGTACTACACTGAAGCTTTCTTT. It translates to CASSPQGYYTEAFF.

The chain couples TRBV10-2 to TRBJ1-2; 7 nucleotides agree with TRBD1. This CDR3 region has 14 residues. J was trimmed by 4 bases and V by 6 bases; bases with no gene match: 8. CDR1 WSHSY and CDR2 SAAADI come from the germline V gene. CDR3 sequence (DNA): TGCGCCAGCAGAGCCGGGACAGTTTTCTATGGCTACACCTTC. It translates to CASRAGTVFYGYTF.

This sequence joins TRBV19 and TRBJ1-2, with 12 bases identical to TRBD1. V lost 3 bases to trimming and J lost 8 bases; unmatched junction nucleotides: 13. The CDR3 is 17 residues long. Germline lookup yields CDR1 LNHDA and CDR2 SQIVND (reference sequence). The CDR3 sequence: CASSIIGTGGEVQGYTF. CDR3 nucleotide sequence: TGTGCCAGTAGTATTATTGGGACAGGGGGCGAGGTTCAAGGCTACACCTTC.

The genes are TRBV2 and TRBJ1-1, with D tentatively TRBD1 (6 bases). The ends were cut back, 5 bases at V and 1 base at J, with 14 bases in the middle. In germline, CDR1 is SNHLY, CDR2 FYNNEI. The length of the CDR3 is 15 residues. The CDR3 DNA sequence: TGTGCCAGCAGTCTCGACCTACAGGGGAACACTGAAGCTTTCTTT. As protein: CASSLDLQGNTEAFF.